This passage covers 22 T cell receptor beta chains from one sample sequenced in a study of post-analysis software for immune sequencing data. The TCR beta cDNA libraries contained unique molecular identifiers. TCRdb itself ran the PCR reads through MiXCR, one entry per CDR3 protein. The table has about 770,000 distinct CDR3 sequences, roughly 50% seen once; the top ten hold 4.9%. No antigen has been identified for these receptors. Study-wide points: Relative to controls, patients had about 5 TRBV segments at higher frequency, with TRBV5-6, TRBV5-1 and TRBV20-1 among these.

Material for sequencing was blood. Receptors originate from a girl aged 10-17 years with multiple sclerosis.

Here the CDR3 DNA reads TGTGCCACCAGCGCTGACTATTGGGGATACAATGAGCAGTTCTTC. This codes for CATSADYWGYNEQFF. V gene TRBV15 combines with J gene TRBJ2-1, with TRBD2 as a possible D gene (5 bases). CDR1 is LNHNV and CDR2 is YYDKDF in the germline V gene (reference sequence). V lost 5 bases and J lost 4, with 15 bases in between. CDR3 length equals 15 residues.

This sequence joins TRBV12-3 or TRBV12-4 and TRBJ1-2, with unresolved D. The CDR3 consists of 15 residues. Trimming removed 2 bases from V and 0 bases from J, with 10 bases in between. CDR3: CASSLSPGANYGYTF. The CDR3 DNA reads TGTGCCAGCAGTTTATCGCCTGGGGCTAACTATGGCTACACCTTC.

This clonotype turned up a few times. The V and J genes are TRBV10-3 and TRBJ2-5; D unclear. Trimming took 2 bases from V and 0 from J, leaving 7 bases between them. CDR1 and CDR2 (germline): ENHRY, SYGVKD. The CDR3 is 14 amino acids. CDR3 in DNA: TGTGCCATCAGTGAGCAGCCGGACCAAGAGACCCAGTACTTC. It codes for CAISEQPDQETQYF.

This clonotype was seen once. This chain joins TRBV28 and TRBJ1-4; a possible D gene is TRBD1 (5 bases). The CDR3 runs to 18 residues. Germline CDR1 and CDR2: MDHEN and SYDVKM. The V and J ends lost 5 bases and 3 bases respectively, with 22 bases between them. The CDR3 sequence is CASSRLGTPLAANEKLFF. In DNA, the CDR3 is TGTGCCAGCAGTAGACTCGGGACTCCTCTGGCAGCTAATGAAAAACTGTTTTTT.

On this clonotype itself: One junction end does not reproduce the germline sequence, and a read error may be involved. The rearrangement links TRBV27 to TRBJ2-1; 9 bases are shared with TRBD2. Germline lookup yields CDR1 MNHEY and CDR2 SMNVEV (reference sequence). This CDR3 is built from 14 residues. CDR3: CASSFGLAGNERFF. The CDR3 DNA sequence: TGTGCCAGCAGTTTTGGGCTAGCGGGAAATGAGCGGTTCTTC.

This chain joins TRBV12-3 or TRBV12-4 and TRBJ2-1; no clear D gene. V shed 1 base and J shed 6 bases, with 4 bases lying between them. The CDR3 runs to 12 residues. CDR3 residues: CASSLVFNEQFF. DNA for the CDR3: TGTGCCAGCAGTTTAGTCTTCAATGAGCAGTTCTTC.

J is TRBJ2-5 and V is TRBV7-2, with D unresolved. The J call could be wrong; TRBJ2-7 is a better fit for the DNA end. The V gene's germline CDR1 is SGHTA and CDR2 FQGNSA. The CDR3 spans 11 residues. The CDR3 protein is CASTNYNEQYF. The CDR3 bases are TGTGCCAGCACCAACTACAACGAGCAGTACTTC.

This clonotype was observed once. One end of the junction fails to match germline, which may point to a read error. The chain carries TRBV7-9 and TRBJ2-1; possibly TRBD1 for D (6 bases). Per germline, CDR1 SEHNR and CDR2 FQNEAQ (reference sequence). The CDR3 covers 17 residues. The CDR3 region is CASSLGVGGHSYNEHFF. Here the CDR3 DNA reads TGTGCCAGCAGCTTAGGGGTTGGGGGACACTCCTACAATGAGCATTTCTTC.

The gene calls are TRBV28 and TRBJ2-3, with 12 bases matching TRBD2. The CDR3 runs 15 residues. The germline CDR1 and CDR2 sequences are MDHEN and SYDVKM. The junction had 8 bases not matched to a gene; V was cut back by 7 bases and J by 6 bases. The CDR3 region is CASNLAGGALDTQYF. CDR3 nucleotides: TGTGCCAGCAATCTAGCGGGAGGGGCACTTGATACGCAGTATTTT. Full variable domain (remainder filled in from reference TRBV28 and TRBJ2-3): DVKVTQSSRYLVKRTGEKVFLECVQDMDHENMFWYRQDPGLGLRLIYFSYDVKMKEKGDIPEGYSVSREKKERFSLILESASTNQTSMYLCASNLAGGALDTQYFGPGTRLTVL.

The chain recombines TRBV6-5 with TRBJ2-3, with 11 bases matching TRBD2. From germline, CDR1 is MNHEY and CDR2 SVGAGI. There are 16 residues in the CDR3. The junction had 11 bases not matched to a gene; V was cut back by 6 bases and J by 6 bases. Here the CDR3 DNA reads TGTGCCAGCAGCCTGGGGGGTAGCGGGAGGGGGGATACGCAGTATTTT. It encodes CASSLGGSGRGDTQYF.

The chain combines TRBV29-1 with TRBJ2-3, with TRBD2 matching over 8 bases. The CDR3 extends over 14 amino acids. Germline values: CDR1 SQVTM, CDR2 ANQGSEA. Here the CDR3 reads CTIEAGVGTDTQYF. The CDR3 DNA is TGCACCATCGAAGCGGGAGTCGGTACAGATACGCAGTATTTT.

This chain connects TRBV11-2 to TRBJ2-1; TRBD1 agrees at 8 bases. With V trimmed by 5 bases and J by 2 bases, 5 bases remained unmatched. The CDR3 loop spans 15 amino acids. Per the germline V gene, CDR1 is SGHAT and CDR2 is FQNNGV. CDR3 sequence: CASSTTGVPYNEQFF. Here the CDR3 DNA reads TGTGCCAGCAGCACGACAGGGGTCCCCTACAATGAGCAGTTCTTC.

This chain uses TRBV5-1 with TRBJ1-1; 7 bases are shared with TRBD1. This CDR3 has 15 residues. In germline, CDR1 is SGHRS, CDR2 YFSETQ. The V and J ends lost 4 bases and 1 base, in that order; junction bases with no gene match: 7. CDR3 sequence (DNA): TGCGCCAGCAGCCTGTCGGGACAGAAGAACACTGAAGCTTTCTTT. As protein: CASSLSGQKNTEAFF.

The rearrangement joins TRBV6-1 to TRBJ2-1; D perhaps matches TRBD2 (5 bases). V was clipped by 6 bases and J by 7 bases, with 19 bases between them. The CDR3 extends over 15 amino acids. Germline values: CDR1 MNHNS, CDR2 SASEGT. The CDR3: CASSPFGEPKNEQFF. Here the CDR3 DNA reads TGTGCCAGCAGCCCCTTTGGGGAGCCGAAGAATGAGCAGTTCTTC.

The chain couples TRBV5-1 to TRBJ2-4, with a possible D match to TRBD2 (6 bases). The J call may be wrong; the DNA end is better matched by TRBJ2-7. Germline V CDR1 and CDR2: SGHRS, YFSETQ. CDR3 length: 13 residues. The CDR3 reads CASSPREHYEQYF. The CDR3 DNA reads as TGCGCCAGCAGCCCCCGGGAGCACTACGAGCAGTACTTC.

This clonotype was seen a handful of times. This sequence joins TRBV29-1 and TRBJ2-7; the match to TRBD1 covers 9 bases. V dropped 7 bases and J dropped 0; count of bases not matched to a gene: 7. Per germline, CDR1 SQVTM and CDR2 ANQGSEA. CDR3 size: 14 residues. The CDR3 nucleotides are TGCAGCGCCCACACAGGGGGCACCTCCTACGAGCAGTACTTC. Amino acid sequence: CSAHTGGTSYEQYF.

V usage is TRBV9 and J usage is TRBJ2-5, with 7 bases that match TRBD1. The CDR3 has 15 amino acids. Germline values: CDR1 SGDLS, CDR2 YYNGEE. Germline trimming cut 4 bases from V and 2 bases from J; bases unmatched to any gene: 8. CDR3 nucleotide sequence: TGTGCCAGCAGCCAAGGGGGCCAGGGGCAAGAGACCCAGTACTTC. It is translated as CASSQGGQGQETQYF.

This clonotype was recorded once. This chain uses TRBV29-1 with TRBJ1-2; 8 bases match TRBD1. Trimming removed 7 bases from V and 7 bases from J; junction bases left unmatched: 8. The CDR3 contains 12 residues. In germline, CDR1 is SQVTM, CDR2 ANQGSEA. The CDR3 DNA sequence: TGCAGCGCATCGGACAGGGATTTTGGCTACACCTTC. It encodes CSASDRDFGYTF. Variable domain in full (rest from reference TRBV29-1 and TRBJ1-2): SAVISQKPSRDICQRGTSLTIQCQVDSQVTMMFWYRQQPGQSLTLIATANQGSEATYESGFVIDKFPISRPNLTFSTLTVSNMSPEDSSIYLCSASDRDFGYTFGSGTRLTVV.

The chain links TRBV12-3 or TRBV12-4 to TRBJ2-1; TRBD2 aligns across 12 bases. This CDR3 comprises 15 residues. V trimming: 5 bases; J trimming: 6 bases; junction bases outside the gene matches: 5. DNA of the CDR3: TGTGCCAGCAGTGAGACTAGCGGGAGTTTCAATGAGCAGTTCTTC. This encodes CASSETSGSFNEQFF.

The DNA of the CDR3 is TGTGCCAGCAGGCTGGACAGTAGCTCTGGGGCCAACGTCCTGACTTTC. Its protein product is CASRLDSSSGANVLTF. The chain is built from TRBV6-6 and TRBJ2-6; TRBD1 is a possible D gene (6 bases). Germline V gene sequence: CDR1 MNHNY, CDR2 SVGAGI (reference sequence). The CDR3 contains 16 residues. Trimming took 6 bases from V and 0 from J, leaving 12 bases between them.

The DNA for the CDR3 is TGTGCCAGCAGCCACCGACAGGGGAGAGATGAAAAACTGTTTTTT. As protein: CASSHRQGRDEKLFF. The genes are TRBV7-9 and TRBJ1-4; TRBD1 agrees at 8 bases. The CDR3 consists of 15 residues. The V segment lost 5 bases and the J segment 6 bases; nucleotides outside the gene matches: 8. Germline CDR1 and CDR2: SEHNR and FQNEAQ (reference sequence). The entire variable domain, with the rest obtained from reference TRBV7-9 and TRBJ1-4, is as follows: DTGVSQNPRHKITKRGQNVTFRCDPISEHNRLYWYRQTLGQGPEFLTYFQNEAQLEKSRLLSDRFSAERPKGSFSTLEIQRTEQGDSAMYLCASSHRQGRDEKLFFGSGTQLSVL.

The chain employs TRBV29-1 and TRBJ2-5, with TRBD1 matching over 10 bases. V was pared by 2 bases and J by 11 bases, with 14 bases of the junction left unmatched. Germline-derived CDR1 and CDR2 are SQVTM and ANQGSEA. The CDR3 loop spans 15 amino acids. CDR3: CSVETGQGDYNEQYF. DNA of the CDR3: TGCAGCGTTGAAACCGGACAGGGGGACTACAATGAGCAGTACTTC. Together with reference TRBV29-1 and TRBJ2-5, the CDR3 gives the full variable domain: SAVISQKPSRDICQRGTSLTIQCQVDSQVTMMFWYRQQPGQSLTLIATANQGSEATYESGFVIDKFPISRPNLTFSTLTVSNMSPEDSSIYLCSVETGQGDYNEQYFGPGTRLLVL.